Sequencing of this T cell receptor beta chain was carried out in a study of cytomegalovirus exposure and HLA in healthy donors (dated by TCRdb to about 2017). Notes on the research overall: According to a later analysis, one platform produced both the 100 to 150 validation repertoires and the 730 or so repertoires of the first cohort. The study was designed to test whether signatures of past pathogen exposure could be identified by cataloging public T cell receptors. Besides the first cohort of about 730 subjects, a separate validation cohort made up of 90 to 150 different subjects was used. To predict cytomegalovirus infection status, the study combined high-throughput TCR immunosequencing, statistical association of individual TCRs with disease status, and machine learning.

Via the germline V gene (reference sequence), CDR1 is LNHNV and CDR2 YYDKDF. V is trimmed back by 8 bases and J by 0 bases, and the junction contains 2 bases that no gene match accounts for. There are 15 amino acids in the CDR3, from cysteine to phenylalanine inclusive. Only the CDR3 region is kept as DNA, spanning 45 bases read in frame from base 1. The table lists this clone with a count of one. Which antigen it targets is not known. Base quality data are lacking; no much larger clone is found one base away. Preparation of the library involved the immunoSEQ multiplex PCR assay. In the paper's pipeline: A statistical classification framework was built for diagnosing cytomegalovirus status from the catalog of TCR beta chain sequences. Imported from immuneACCESS, the table was reduced by TCRdb to in-frame sequences with V and J called. These copies leave out some clones; in studies compared against another copy, an unresolved V gene accounts for under half, and the cause of the remainder is not known. That table is the source of V, J and clone size, and D and trimming were worked out from the DNA. The table for this sample lists approximately 170,000 clones; approximately 80% of them were counted only once. Of the sample, around 2% is held by the ten largest clones.

The donors belonged to the validation cohort of about 120 subjects, which was separate from the 666-subject first cohort. Study-wide findings and limitations: Subsequent analysis determined that TCRs grouped into clusters in the first cohort also showed a tendency toward co-occurrence across the 120 validation repertoires, and 85% to 95% of cluster scores exceeded 0. A few of the identified cytomegalovirus-associated TCR beta chains were confirmed in vitro to be specific for cytomegalovirus antigens. In the study, approximately 160 TCR beta chains were listed as associated with cytomegalovirus. A later analysis had no HLA typing for the validation cohort, so co-occurrence there was scored across all 130 or so repertoires. The authors suggested that the approach could potentially be generalized to other disease states and immunological phenotypes. The classifier was reported to diagnose cytomegalovirus status with high specificity and sensitivity in both the original and validation cohorts. While some public TCRs were present in many individuals, most TCR sequences turned up only very rarely across donors.

This TCR was sampled from a man aged 25-45 years in good health and CMV-seropositive. The sequencing input was PBMCs. The rearranged segments are TRBV15 and TRBJ1-4, and TRBD1 aligns with 11 junction nucleotides. The CDR3 corresponds to CATSGQGATNEKLFF. The nucleotide sequence reads TGTGCCACCTCGGGACAGGGGGCAACTAATGAAAAACTGTTTTTT.